The 26 T cell receptor beta chains below come from one sample, sequenced in a study of radiation and T cells in renal cell carcinoma (dated by TCRdb to about 2020). Reading the label with the study, this specimen's time point is: blood 2 weeks post-SBRT. This sample's treatment or condition label indicates: 15 Gy SBRT to primary tumor, nephrectomy 4 weeks later. The library was obtained by the immunoSEQ multiplex PCR assay. What TCRdb holds here is the immuneACCESS table cut down to in-frame rearrangements. Part of the clones is not present; checked against another copy, under half of the missing clones reflect an unresolved V gene, and the others are unexplained. A total of about 120,000 clones appear in this sample, approximately 78% of them only once. 1.5% to 2% of the sample comes from the top ten. The sample consisted of blood, taken from a patient whose treatment included radiotherapy and nephrectomy. The receptors here all came from an older woman with renal cell carcinoma.

The chain links TRBV6-5 to TRBJ2-1; the D gene is possibly TRBD2 (5 bases). From germline, CDR1 is MNHEY and CDR2 SVGAGI. V was cut by 6 bases and J by 8 bases, with 11 bases left in between. This CDR3 is 12 amino acids long. CDR3 sequence (DNA): TGTGCCAGCAGGAGGGCCGGCGATGAGCAGTTCTTC. Translating it yields CASRRAGDEQFF.

J is TRBJ1-5 and V is TRBV28, with 8 bases that match TRBD1. The CDR3 sequence is 17 residues long. The ends lost 6 bases at V and 2 bases at J; junction bases unmatched: 12. Germline loops: CDR1 MDHEN, CDR2 SYDVKM. The CDR3 DNA reads TGTGCCAGCAGCATCCCCTTGGACAGGGCGGGCAATCAGCCCCAGCATTTT. Translation: CASSIPLDRAGNQPQHF.

This chain connects TRBV7-9 to TRBJ1-5; 11 positions match TRBD1. The CDR3 is 16 residues long. Germline-derived CDR1 and CDR2 are SEHNR and FQNEAQ (reference sequence). V trimming: 5 bases; J trimming: 3 bases; junction bases outside the gene matches: 6. CDR3 sequence reads: CASSAGTGGTNQPQHF. The CDR3 region has the DNA TGTGCCAGCAGCGCTGGGACAGGGGGTACCAATCAGCCCCAGCATTTT. The full variable domain, its missing parts supplied by reference TRBV7-9 and TRBJ1-5, is DTGVSQNPRHKITKRGQNVTFRCDPISEHNRLYWYRQTLGQGPEFLTYFQNEAQLEKSRLLSDRFSAERPKGSFSTLEIQRTEQGDSAMYLCASSAGTGGTNQPQHFGDGTRLSIL.

This clone occurred a few times. V and J are TRBV11-3 and TRBJ2-1; D uncertain. The germline CDR1 and CDR2 sequences are SGHNT and YENEEA. The ends were cut back, 3 bases at V and 0 bases at J, with 9 bases in the middle. CDR3 length: 15 residues. The CDR3 spells CASSFGRSSYNEQFF. Here the CDR3 DNA reads TGTGCCAGCAGCTTTGGAAGGAGCTCCTACAATGAGCAGTTCTTC.

V is TRBV28 and J is TRBJ2-2; D is possibly TRBD2 (5 bases). The length of the CDR3 is 15 residues. Trimming shortened V by 10 bases and J by 1 base, and 16 bases separated the two germline ends. The V gene's germline CDR1 is MDHEN and CDR2 SYDVKM. As DNA, the CDR3 is TGTGCCACTAGCACAATAAGACTGAACACCGGGGAGCTGTTTTTT. As protein: CATSTIRLNTGELFF.

This clone was counted a few times. The chain combines TRBV5-6 with TRBJ1-2, with D unclear. From germline, CDR1 is SGHDT and CDR2 YYEEEE. The CDR3 length is 17 residues. Between the trimmed V and J ends, which lost 5 bases and 4 bases, there was a span of 24 bases. The CDR3 sequence: CASRGSGPEVKLYGYTF. The CDR3 nucleotides read TGTGCCAGCAGAGGGTCGGGCCCGGAGGTTAAACTCTATGGCTACACCTTC.

J is TRBJ1-2 and V is TRBV6-1; D gene unclear. Germline CDR1 is MNHNS and CDR2 is SASEGT. The CDR3 contains 16 residues. Deletions cut 2 bases from V and 2 bases from J, with 15 bases between. CDR3 residues: CASSESAWTENYGYTF. The CDR3 DNA reads as TGTGCCAGCAGTGAATCGGCCTGGACGGAGAACTATGGCTACACCTTC.

The chain recombines TRBV10-1 with TRBJ2-3; 8 bases line up with TRBD2. This CDR3 spans 17 amino acids. Looked up from germline, CDR1 is WNHNN and CDR2 is SYGVQD (reference sequence). With 3 bases clipped from V and 2 bases from J, the junction kept 10 bases outside the gene matches. The CDR3 DNA sequence: TGCGCCAGCAGTGACCCTCGGGGAGCGGGGGCCACAGATACGCAGTATTTT. It encodes CASSDPRGAGATDTQYF.

This clone was detected once. The chain combines TRBV28 with TRBJ2-3, with 16 positions matching TRBD2. This CDR3 spans 21 amino acids. Germline CDR1 reads MDHEN; CDR2 reads SYDVKM. The J segment lost 0 bases and the V segment lost 0 bases, leaving 9 bases of the junction unmatched. The CDR3 region is CASSLWGTGLAGGYSTDTQYF. CDR3 DNA: TGTGCCAGCAGTTTATGGGGAACGGGACTAGCGGGAGGGTATAGCACAGATACGCAGTATTTT.

The rearrangement uses TRBV19 and TRBJ1-1; no clear D gene. Trimming left V 5 bases short and J 1 base short, with 8 bases between. Germline lookup yields CDR1 LNHDA and CDR2 SQIVND (reference sequence). CDR3 length: 13 residues. The CDR3 loop reads CASSPGRNTEAFF. CDR3 bases: TGTGCCAGTAGTCCCGGACGGAACACTGAAGCTTTCTTT.

The chain carries TRBV6-1 and TRBJ1-1; D gene ambiguous. Germline V gives CDR1 MNHNS, CDR2 SASEGT. The V end was cut by 8 bases, the J end by 2 bases, with 12 bases between. The CDR3 is 13 amino acids. Here the CDR3 reads CASEPHTNTEAFF. The CDR3 DNA reads TGTGCCAGCGAACCACACACAAACACTGAAGCTTTCTTT.

The CDR3 reads CATSREGQGNTEAFF. The CDR3 coding sequence is TGTGCCACCAGCAGGGAAGGACAGGGGAACACTGAAGCTTTCTTT. This chain uses TRBV15 with TRBJ1-1; TRBD1 matches at 8 bases. Germline-derived CDR1 and CDR2 are LNHNV and YYDKDF (reference sequence). The CDR3 contains 15 residues. The J segment lost 1 base and the V segment lost 3 bases, leaving 4 bases of the junction unmatched.

V gene TRBV6-6 combines with J gene TRBJ2-7; a possible D gene is TRBD1 (6 bases). Germline V gene lookup returns CDR1 MNHNY and CDR2 SVGAGI (reference sequence). The length of the CDR3 is 12 residues. The V gene lost 4 bases and the J gene lost 6 bases, with 10 bases spanning the gap. DNA for the CDR3: TGTGCCAGCAGTTTGGGGGCTAGCGAGCAGTACTTC. Protein product: CASSLGASEQYF.

This chain uses TRBV5-1 with TRBJ2-7; perhaps TRBD2 as D (6 bases). V was trimmed by 0 bases and J by 6 bases, leaving 10 bases between them. The CDR3 runs 13 residues. CDR1 and CDR2 (germline): SGHRS, YFSETQ. The CDR3 sequence: CASSLEIGGEQYF. CDR3 coding DNA: TGCGCCAGCAGCTTGGAGATCGGGGGCGAGCAGTACTTC.

The chain employs TRBV28 and TRBJ1-2; 10 bases align to TRBD1. The CDR3 spans 15 residues. Germline V gene sequence: CDR1 MDHEN, CDR2 SYDVKM. After removal of 5 bases from V and 7 bases from J, the junction contained 10 bases not matched to a gene. The CDR3 reads CASSALGTGAGGYTF. CDR3 in DNA: TGTGCCAGCAGTGCCCTTGGGACAGGGGCTGGTGGCTACACCTTC.

The chain links TRBV23-1 to TRBJ1-2; D is unclear. TRBV23-1 belongs to the ORF category, with a function that is uncertain. V dropped 0 bases and J dropped 4 bases, with 12 bases sitting between them. The CDR3 covers 15 residues. This CDR3 reads CASSQSNSPSYGYTF. The CDR3 nucleotides are TGCGCCAGCAGTCAATCCAACAGTCCTAGCTATGGCTACACCTTC.

The chain is built from TRBV7-9 and TRBJ1-4; D is ambiguous. Trimming shortened V by 6 bases and J by 0 bases, and 17 bases separated the two germline ends. The CDR3 loop spans 17 amino acids. CDR1 is SEHNR, CDR2 FQNEAQ, per germline (reference sequence). The chain's CDR3 is CASSPRPKVATNEKLFF. CDR3 coding DNA: TGTGCCAGCAGTCCCCGTCCAAAAGTAGCAACTAATGAAAAACTGTTTTTT.

The table lists this clone with a count of one. The chain recombines TRBV6-1 with TRBJ2-7; 11 bases are shared with TRBD1. Looked up from germline, CDR1 is MNHNS and CDR2 is SASEGT. The trim removed 7 bases at V and 5 bases at J, leaving 10 bases unmatched. The CDR3 is made up of 15 amino acids. CDR3 sequence: CASTTGRTGGDEQYF. The CDR3 nucleotides read TGTGCCAGCACTACGGGGAGGACAGGGGGCGACGAGCAGTACTTC.

There are a few counts of this clone. The chain carries TRBV5-1 and TRBJ2-1, with D hard to call. Germline values: CDR1 SGHRS, CDR2 YFSETQ. The CDR3 sequence is 16 residues long. Trimming took off 2 bases at V and 1 base at J, with 13 bases between the two ends. As DNA, the CDR3 is TGCGCCAGCAGCTTCTTCTCCCCCCCGTCCTACAATGAGCAGTTCTTC. Encoded protein: CASSFFSPPSYNEQFF.

V usage is TRBV15 and J usage is TRBJ1-2, with 7 bases that match TRBD1. The CDR3 spans 14 residues. V trimming: 1 base; J trimming: 5 bases; junction bases outside the gene matches: 4. The V gene's germline CDR1 is LNHNV and CDR2 YYDKDF (reference sequence). The DNA of the CDR3 is TGTGCCACCAGCAGAGCACAGGGGTTGTATGGCTACACCTTC. It specifies CATSRAQGLYGYTF. The whole variable domain, remainder taken from reference TRBV15 and TRBJ1-2, is DAMVIQNPRYQVTQFGKPVTLSCSQTLNHNVMYWYQQKSSQAPKLLFHYYDKDFNNEADTPDNFQSRRPNTSFCFLDIRSPGLGDTAMYLCATSRAQGLYGYTFGSGTRLTVV.

The V gene is TRBV5-6, the J gene TRBJ2-5; D not resolved. The V end lost 5 bases, the J end lost 0 bases, and 14 bases lay between the germline ends. Per the germline V gene, CDR1 is SGHDT and CDR2 is YYEEEE. CDR3 size: 15 residues. CDR3 sequence: CASSPPFTDQETQYF. The CDR3 nucleotides read TGTGCCAGCAGTCCCCCTTTTACCGACCAAGAGACCCAGTACTTC.

The genes are TRBV7-3 and TRBJ2-2, with 10 bases matching TRBD2. CDR1 is SGHTA, CDR2 FQGTGA, per germline. V lost 6 bases and J lost 0; bases outside the gene matches: 4. There are 16 residues in the CDR3. CDR3 amino acids: CASRETSGANTGELFF. CDR3 DNA: TGTGCCAGCAGAGAAACTAGCGGGGCGAACACCGGGGAGCTGTTTTTT.

The V gene is TRBV5-4, the J gene TRBJ1-1, with a weak D call TRBD1 (5 bases). CDR1 is SGHNT and CDR2 is YYREEE in the germline V gene (reference sequence). Trimming removed 2 bases at V and 3 bases at J, with 11 bases between. CDR3 length equals 14 residues. The CDR3 sequence: CASSFQGLDTEAFF. CDR3 bases: TGTGCCAGCAGCTTTCAGGGTTTAGACACTGAAGCTTTCTTT.

V and J are TRBV9 and TRBJ2-6; TRBD1 matches at 9 bases. The CDR3 loop spans 20 amino acids. The V gene end was trimmed by 2 bases and the J gene end by 2 bases; junction bases not matched to a gene: 14. CDR1 is SGDLS, CDR2 YYNGEE, per germline. The CDR3 DNA is TGTGCCAGCAGCGTTACCCCGAGGGGGACAGGGTTTGCTGGGGCCAACGTCCTGACTTTC. Translation gives CASSVTPRGTGFAGANVLTF.

The chain couples TRBV27 to TRBJ1-1; 9 bases are a match to TRBD1. V lost 6 bases and J lost 0; bases outside the gene matches: 11. From germline, CDR1 is MNHEY and CDR2 SMNVEV (reference sequence). The CDR3 is 17 residues long. CDR3 loop: CASRRDRAASLNTEAFF. For the CDR3, the DNA is TGTGCCAGCAGAAGGGACAGGGCAGCCAGTTTGAACACTGAAGCTTTCTTT.

This clone showed up just once. The chain recombines TRBV11-2 with TRBJ2-7; D gene uncertain. The CDR3 extends over 13 amino acids. Germline V gene sequence: CDR1 SGHAT, CDR2 FQNNGV. V was trimmed by 3 bases and J by 4 bases, leaving 10 bases between them. This CDR3 is CASSLKAGYEQYF. The CDR3, as DNA: TGTGCCAGCAGCTTGAAGGCCGGATACGAGCAGTACTTC.